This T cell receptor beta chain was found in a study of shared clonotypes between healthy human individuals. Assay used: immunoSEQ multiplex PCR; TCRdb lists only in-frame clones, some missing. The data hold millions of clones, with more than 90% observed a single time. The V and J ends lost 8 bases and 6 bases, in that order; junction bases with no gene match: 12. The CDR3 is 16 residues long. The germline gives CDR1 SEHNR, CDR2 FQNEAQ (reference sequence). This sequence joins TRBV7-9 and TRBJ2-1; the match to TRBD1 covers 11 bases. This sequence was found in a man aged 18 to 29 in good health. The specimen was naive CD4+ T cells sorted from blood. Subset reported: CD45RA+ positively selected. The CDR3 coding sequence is TGTGCCAGCGATAAAGGAGGGACAGGGGGTCGCAATGAGCAGTTCTTC. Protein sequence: CASDKGGTGGRNEQFF.